This T cell receptor beta chain came from a study of radiation and T cells in renal cell carcinoma. On this clone: Its cognate antigen is unknown.

Method: immunoSEQ multiplex PCR; TCRdb's copy keeps in-frame clones and lacks some. The data show under 30,000 clones, nearly 55% seen once. Study results and limitations: Irradiated tumors had higher TCR clonality than control tumors. Irradiated tumors held more dominant CDR3 motifs than control tumors. Sampling covered only approximately 1 g of each tumor.

Sample treatment: treatment-naive control, cytoreductive nephrectomy. The patient's renal cell carcinoma had clear cell pathology. This CDR3 is built from 13 residues. V trimming: 11 bases; J trimming: 5 bases; junction bases outside the gene matches: 9. Per germline, CDR1 MNHNS and CDR2 SASEGT. This TCR came from a human donor with renal cell carcinoma. The gene calls are TRBV6-1 and TRBJ2-5, with 9 positions matching TRBD1. The starting material was tumor tissue, obtained from a patient whose treatment was nephrectomy without radiotherapy. CDR3 region: CAGRQGVAETQYF. The CDR3 coding sequence is TGTGCCGGCCGACAGGGGGTAGCGGAGACCCAGTACTTC.